This passage covers 8 T cell receptor beta chains from one sample sequenced in a study of T cell repertoires in cytomegalovirus infection. MiXCR, applied by TCRdb to the reads, yields one record per CDR3 protein. The data contain some 800,000 distinct CDR3 sequences, approximately 32% of them seen just once; the ten biggest clones take up less than 15%. No antigens are known for them. This specimen consisted of cultured CD8+ T cells from PBMCs, obtained from culture after CMV antigen stimulation. The origin of the receptors is a human donor in good health (CMV status not recorded). Some clones in this sample may be carry-over from other donors' samples.

The V gene is TRBV7-6, the J gene TRBJ1-2; TRBD1 is a possible D gene (5 bases). The CDR3 spans 13 residues. V lost 1 base, J lost 8 bases, and 11 bases lay in between. Germline V CDR1 and CDR2: SGHVS, FNYEAQ. The CDR3 DNA reads as TGTGCCAGCAGCTTAGGGGGCCTTAAGGGCTACACCTTC. It codes for CASSLGGLKGYTF.

This clonotype was observed at least ten times. The genes are TRBV7-2 and TRBJ2-2; D tentatively reads TRBD1 or TRBD2 (6 bases each). This CDR3 is built from 16 residues. The germline CDR1 and CDR2 sequences are SGHTA and FQGNSA. Trimming removed 2 bases at V and 5 bases at J, with 15 bases between. This CDR3 is CASSLPLGGATGELFF. The CDR3 DNA is TGTGCCAGCAGCTTACCCCTCGGGGGCGCGACCGGGGAGCTGTTTTTT.

In its sample, this clonotype was seen many times. V and J are TRBV7-2 and TRBJ2-7; D is tentatively TRBD1 or TRBD2 (6 bases each). The CDR3 runs to 16 residues. Germline assignment: CDR1 SGHTA and CDR2 FQGNSA. V lost 5 bases to trimming and J lost 1 base, with 18 bases between them. CDR3 in amino acids: CASSLPGDIRSYEQYF. As DNA, the CDR3 is TGTGCCAGCAGCCTCCCGGGGGACATACGATCCTACGAGCAGTACTTC.

In its sample, this clonotype was seen once. The junction departs from the called germline gene at one end, perhaps through a read error. CDR3 bases: TGTGCCAGCAGGTTTCGACTAGCGGGGGAGAACATCGGGGAGCTGTTTTTT. It is translated as CASRFRLAGENIGELFF. V usage is TRBV7-6 and J usage is TRBJ2-2; 12 bases are a match to TRBD2. This CDR3 region has 17 residues. Germline assignment: CDR1 SGHVS and CDR2 FNYEAQ.

The V gene is TRBV9, the J gene TRBJ2-1; D is uncertain. The germline gives CDR1 SGDLS, CDR2 YYNGEE. V was pared by 0 bases and J by 4 bases, with 8 bases between. This CDR3 spans 14 amino acids. CDR3 DNA sequence: TGTGCCAGCAGCGTAGTACAGTCTTACAATGAGCAGTTCTTC. Amino acids: CASSVVQSYNEQFF.

This clonotype was seen a handful of times. The chain combines TRBV6-1 with TRBJ2-2; D is uncertain. V was clipped by 7 bases and J by 6 bases, with 6 bases between them. CDR3 size: 11 residues. The germline V gene encodes CDR1 MNHNS and CDR2 SASEGT. The CDR3 loop is CASTVAGELFF. CDR3 bases: TGTGCCAGCACGGTCGCCGGGGAGCTGTTTTTT.

The chain uses TRBV19 and TRBJ1-2; no reliable D call. The V gene lost 0 bases and the J gene lost 6 bases, with 5 bases spanning the gap. Germline CDR1 is LNHDA and CDR2 is SQIVND (reference sequence). There are 12 residues in the CDR3. CDR3 coding DNA: TGTGCCAGTAGTATAGATCTGAATGGCTACACCTTC. Protein product: CASSIDLNGYTF.

This chain connects TRBV20-1 to TRBJ2-1; 12 bases match TRBD2. The CDR3 is 13 residues long. J gave up 10 bases and V 3 bases, and 4 bases lay outside the gene matches. From germline, CDR1 is DFQATT and CDR2 SNEGSKA (reference sequence). CDR3: CSARTSGGLEQFF. The CDR3 nucleotides read TGCAGTGCTAGGACTAGCGGGGGACTAGAGCAGTTCTTC.